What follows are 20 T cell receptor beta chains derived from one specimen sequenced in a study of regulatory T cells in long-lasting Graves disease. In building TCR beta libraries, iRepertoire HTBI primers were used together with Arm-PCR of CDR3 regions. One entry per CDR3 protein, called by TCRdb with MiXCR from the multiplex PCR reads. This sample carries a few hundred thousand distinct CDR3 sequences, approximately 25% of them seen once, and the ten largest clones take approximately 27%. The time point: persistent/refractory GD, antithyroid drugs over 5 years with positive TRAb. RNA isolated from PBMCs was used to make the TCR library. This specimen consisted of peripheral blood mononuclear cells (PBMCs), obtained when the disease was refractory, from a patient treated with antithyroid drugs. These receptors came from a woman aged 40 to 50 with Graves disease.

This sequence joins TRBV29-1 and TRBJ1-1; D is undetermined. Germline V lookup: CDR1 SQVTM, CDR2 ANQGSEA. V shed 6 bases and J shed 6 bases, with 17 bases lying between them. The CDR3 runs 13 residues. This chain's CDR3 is CSVLDRNRAEAFF. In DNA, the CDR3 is TGCAGCGTGCTCGATAGGAACCGGGCTGAAGCTTTCTTT.

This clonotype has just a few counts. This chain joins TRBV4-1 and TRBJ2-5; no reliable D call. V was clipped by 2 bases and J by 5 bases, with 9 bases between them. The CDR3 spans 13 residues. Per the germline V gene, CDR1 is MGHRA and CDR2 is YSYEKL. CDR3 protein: CASSQTLVETQYF. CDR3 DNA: TGCGCCAGCAGCCAAACCTTAGTGGAGACCCAGTACTTC.

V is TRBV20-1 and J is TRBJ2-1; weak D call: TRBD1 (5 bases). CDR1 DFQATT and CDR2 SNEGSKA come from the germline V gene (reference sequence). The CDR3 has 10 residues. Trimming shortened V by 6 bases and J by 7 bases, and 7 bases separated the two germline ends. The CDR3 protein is CSAYRNEQFF. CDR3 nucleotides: TGCAGTGCATACAGGAATGAGCAGTTCTTC.

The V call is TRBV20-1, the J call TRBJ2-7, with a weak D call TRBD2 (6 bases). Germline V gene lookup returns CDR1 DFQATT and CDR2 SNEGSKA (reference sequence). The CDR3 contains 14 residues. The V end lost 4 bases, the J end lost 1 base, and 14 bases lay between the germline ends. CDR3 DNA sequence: TGCAGTGCTAAACCCGGGACTGTATCCTACGAGCAGTACTTC. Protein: CSAKPGTVSYEQYF.

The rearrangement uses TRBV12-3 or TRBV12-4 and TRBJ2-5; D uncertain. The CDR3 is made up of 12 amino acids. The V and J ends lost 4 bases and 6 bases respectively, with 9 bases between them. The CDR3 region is CASSSVSKTQYF. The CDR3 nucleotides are TGTGCCAGCAGTTCCGTCTCTAAGACCCAGTACTTC.

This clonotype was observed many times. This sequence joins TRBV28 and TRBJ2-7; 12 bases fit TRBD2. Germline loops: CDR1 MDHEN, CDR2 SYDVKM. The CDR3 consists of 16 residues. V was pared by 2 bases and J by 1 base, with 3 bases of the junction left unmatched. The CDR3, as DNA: TGTGCCAGCAGTTTAGAGGGACTAGCGGGTTCCTACGAGCAGTACTTC. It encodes CASSLEGLAGSYEQYF.

The CDR3 nucleotides read TGTGCCAGTAGTATCGGACAGGGCACCTACTACGAGCAGTACTTC. This sequence encodes CASSIGQGTYYEQYF. V and J are TRBV19 and TRBJ2-7; 8 bases line up with TRBD1. Germline trimming cut 3 bases from V and 3 bases from J; bases unmatched to any gene: 7. The CDR3 is 15 amino acids. Germline V gene lookup returns CDR1 LNHDA and CDR2 SQIVND (reference sequence).

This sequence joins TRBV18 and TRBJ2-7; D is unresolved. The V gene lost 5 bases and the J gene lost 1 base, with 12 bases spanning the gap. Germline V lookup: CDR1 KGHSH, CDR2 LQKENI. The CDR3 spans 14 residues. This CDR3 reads CASSTPHDSYEQYF. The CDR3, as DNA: TGTGCCAGCTCAACTCCACATGATTCCTACGAGCAGTACTTC.

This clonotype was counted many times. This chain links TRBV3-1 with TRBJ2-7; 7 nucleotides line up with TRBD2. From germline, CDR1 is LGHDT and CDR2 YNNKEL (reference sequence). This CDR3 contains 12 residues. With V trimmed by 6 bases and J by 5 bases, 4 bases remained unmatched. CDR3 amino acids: CASSPTSDEQYF. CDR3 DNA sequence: TGTGCCAGCAGTCCAACTAGCGACGAGCAGTACTTC.

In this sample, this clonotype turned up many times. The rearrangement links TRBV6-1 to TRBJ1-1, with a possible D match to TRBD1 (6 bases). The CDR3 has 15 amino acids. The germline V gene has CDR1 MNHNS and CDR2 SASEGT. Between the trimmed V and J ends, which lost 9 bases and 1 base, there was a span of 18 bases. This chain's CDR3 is CASKQGSPSNTEAFF. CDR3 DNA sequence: TGTGCCAGTAAACAGGGTAGCCCTTCGAACACTGAAGCTTTCTTT.

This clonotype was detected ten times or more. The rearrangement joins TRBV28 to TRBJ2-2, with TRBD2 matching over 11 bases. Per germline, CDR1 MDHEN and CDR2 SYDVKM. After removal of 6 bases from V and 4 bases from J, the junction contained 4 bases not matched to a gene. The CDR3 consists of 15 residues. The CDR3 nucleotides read TGTGCCAGCAGCCGTCTAGCGGGAGGCACCGGGGAGCTGTTTTTT. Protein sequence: CASSRLAGGTGELFF.

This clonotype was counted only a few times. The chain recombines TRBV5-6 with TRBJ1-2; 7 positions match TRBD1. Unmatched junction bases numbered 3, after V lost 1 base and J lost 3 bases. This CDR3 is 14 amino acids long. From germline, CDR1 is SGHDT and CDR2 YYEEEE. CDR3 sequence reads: CASSLPTGYYGYTF. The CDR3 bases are TGTGCCAGCAGCTTGCCGACAGGGTACTATGGCTACACCTTC. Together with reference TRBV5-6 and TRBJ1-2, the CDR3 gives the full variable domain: DAGVTQSPTHLIKTRGQQVTLRCSPKSGHDTVSWYQQALGQGPQFIFQYYEEEERQRGNFPDRFSGHQFPNYSSELNVNALLLGDSALYLCASSLPTGYYGYTFGSGTRLTVV.

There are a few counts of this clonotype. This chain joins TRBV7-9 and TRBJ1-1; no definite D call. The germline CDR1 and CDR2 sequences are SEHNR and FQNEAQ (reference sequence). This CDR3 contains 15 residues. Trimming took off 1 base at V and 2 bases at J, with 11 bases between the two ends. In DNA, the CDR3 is TGTGCCAGCAGCTTAGTCCGGGTCCGAAACACTGAAGCTTTCTTT. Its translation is CASSLVRVRNTEAFF.

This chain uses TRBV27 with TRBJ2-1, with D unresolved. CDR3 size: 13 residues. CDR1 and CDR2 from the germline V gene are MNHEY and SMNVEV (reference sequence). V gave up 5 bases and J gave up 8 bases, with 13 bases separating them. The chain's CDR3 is CASSAHEEYEQFF. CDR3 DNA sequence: TGTGCCAGCAGTGCCCACGAGGAGTATGAGCAGTTCTTC.

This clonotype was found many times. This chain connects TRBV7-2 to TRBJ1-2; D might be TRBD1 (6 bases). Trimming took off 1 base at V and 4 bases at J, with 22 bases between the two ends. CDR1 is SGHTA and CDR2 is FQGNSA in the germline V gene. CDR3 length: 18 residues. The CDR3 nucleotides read TGTGCCAGCAGCTTAGATGGGGACACCTTACTTTGGGGCTATGGCTACACCTTC. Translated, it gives CASSLDGDTLLWGYGYTF.

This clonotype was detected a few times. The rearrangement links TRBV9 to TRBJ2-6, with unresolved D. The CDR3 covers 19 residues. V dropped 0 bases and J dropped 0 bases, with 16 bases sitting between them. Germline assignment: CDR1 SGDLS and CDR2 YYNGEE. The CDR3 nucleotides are TGTGCCAGCAGCGTAGACCGGGCAAAATTTAACTCTGGGGCCAACGTCCTGACTTTC. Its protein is CASSVDRAKFNSGANVLTF.

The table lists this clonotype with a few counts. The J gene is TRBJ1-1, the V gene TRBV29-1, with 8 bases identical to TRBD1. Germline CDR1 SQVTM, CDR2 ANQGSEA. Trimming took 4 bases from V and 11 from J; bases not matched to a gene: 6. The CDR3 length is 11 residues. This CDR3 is CSVVTGGGAFF. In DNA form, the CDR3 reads TGCAGCGTTGTTACAGGGGGGGGTGCTTTCTTT.

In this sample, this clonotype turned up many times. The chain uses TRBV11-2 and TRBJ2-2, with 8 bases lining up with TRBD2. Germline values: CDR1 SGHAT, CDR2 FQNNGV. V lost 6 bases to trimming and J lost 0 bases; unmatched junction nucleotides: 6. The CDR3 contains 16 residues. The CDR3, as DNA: TGTGCCAGCAGGCCTCTGGGACTAGCGAACACCGGGGAGCTGTTTTTT. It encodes CASRPLGLANTGELFF.

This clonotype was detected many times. CDR3 residues: CASSLRLHYEQYF. For the CDR3, the DNA is TGTGCCAGCAGTCTACGACTACACTACGAGCAGTACTTC. This chain connects TRBV28 to TRBJ2-7; TRBD2 is a possible D gene (5 bases). V shed 5 bases and J shed 3 bases, with 11 bases lying between them. This CDR3 has 13 amino acids. The germline V gene has CDR1 MDHEN and CDR2 SYDVKM.

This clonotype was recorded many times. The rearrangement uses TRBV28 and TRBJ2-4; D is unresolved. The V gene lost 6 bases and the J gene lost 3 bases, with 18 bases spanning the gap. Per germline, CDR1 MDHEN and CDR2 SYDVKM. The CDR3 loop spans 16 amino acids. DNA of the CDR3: TGTGCCAGCAGGGCCGCCGCACTAAATTTCAAAAACATTCAGTACTTC. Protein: CASRAAALNFKNIQYF.